The clone carrying this TCR beta chain showed up just a few times. The antigen is unknown. The data derive from a study of T-cell memory formation after mild COVID-19. Study-level findings and limits: Whereas later expanders leaned CD4+, clones contracting day 15 to 85 showed a balanced CD4/CD8 makeup. The CD4+ clones that contracted clustered mainly within CM and EM, and the CD8+ clones concentrated in EMRA.

With 0 bases removed from V and 2 bases from J, the gap between germline ends came to 9 bases. The CDR3 runs 14 residues. Germline-derived CDR1 and CDR2 are SGDLS and YYNGEE. A 5'RACE reaction primed in the constant segment made cDNA libraries of TCR alpha and TCR beta, and these carried sample barcodes and UMIs. Each CDR3 protein is one row after TCRdb ran MiXCR on the 5' RACE reads. This repertoire shows some 340,000 distinct CDR3 sequences, over 10% found once; its top ten account for 20% to 25%. Sequenced: PBMCs or a T cell subset sorted from them (not recorded which). The chain joins TRBV9 to TRBJ2-7, with TRBD1 as a possible D gene (6 bases). The receptor was derived from a man between 18 and 35 years old who had mild COVID-19 (a few samples of this study predate the infection). Cell type and time point are not known. The CDR3 coding sequence is TGTGCCAGCAGCGTAGATCCAGGGGCCTACGAGCAGTACTTC. Amino acids: CASSVDPGAYEQYF.